These T cell receptor beta chains were read from a single sample in a study of cytomegalovirus exposure and HLA in healthy donors. TCRdb's copy holds only in-frame clones and misses some; the assay was immunoSEQ multiplex PCR. The sample shows about 130,000 clones, about 96% of them seen only once. Sequencing was done on a sample of PBMCs. These receptors originate from a man aged 18 to 35 in good health and CMV-seronegative. Each CDR3 is given with its conserved first and last residue. D genes are given only for firm matches.

D	V	J	CDR3	DNA
NA	TRBV29-1	TRBJ1-2	CSAAPMPQGNYGYTF	TGCAGCGCTGCCCCAATGCCTCAGGGGAACTATGGCTACACCTTC
TRBD1	TRBV7-9	TRBJ1-5	CASSLGTGLDQPQHF	TGTGCCAGCAGCTTAGGGACAGGACTTGATCAGCCCCAGCATTTT
TRBD2	TRBV6-1	TRBJ2-5	CASSPSGGRETQYF	TGTGCCAGCAGCCCTAGCGGGGGGAGGGAGACCCAGTACTTC
TRBD1	TRBV19	TRBJ1-1	CASTPLDRESEAFF	TGTGCCAGTACCCCTCTGGACAGGGAGTCTGAAGCTTTCTTT
NA	TRBV14	TRBJ1-5	CASSQGTNQPQHF	TGTGCCAGCAGCCAAGGGACAAATCAGCCCCAGCATTTT
NA	TRBV7-2	TRBJ1-1	CASSYVGGVNTEAFF	TGTGCCAGCAGCTACGTAGGGGGGGTGAACACTGAAGCTTTCTTT
NA	TRBV29-1	TRBJ1-1	CSVPPTGLNTEAFF	TGCAGCGTACCCCCGACAGGATTGAACACTGAAGCTTTCTTT
NA	TRBV5-4	TRBJ2-3	CASRWDGTSTDTQYF	TGTGCCAGCCGCTGGGATGGGACAAGCACAGATACGCAGTATTTT
NA	TRBV9	TRBJ1-2	CASSNWPEGGFGYGYTF	TGTGCCAGCAGCAACTGGCCGGAGGGAGGTTTCGGCTATGGCTACACCTTC
NA	TRBV28	TRBJ1-2	CASRIPGTTYGYTF	TGTGCCAGCAGGATACCCGGGACAACTTATGGCTACACCTTC
TRBD2	TRBV18	TRBJ2-7	CASSPPGLAGAFYEQYF	TGTGCCAGCTCACCACCGGGACTAGCGGGAGCATTCTACGAGCAGTACTTC